Below are 21 T cell receptor beta chains sequenced from a single sample in a study of control samples from healthy donors and cancer patients. Some clones are missing from TCRdb's copy, which holds only in-frame ones; the method was immunoSEQ multiplex PCR. The data show almost 85,000 clones, approximately 94% seen once. Material for sequencing was blood. The receptor set was obtained from a woman aged 18-35 years in good health.

V usage is TRBV7-7 and J usage is TRBJ2-3; TRBD2 agrees at 9 bases. V gave up 2 bases and J gave up 6 bases; unmatched junction bases: 3. Germline V CDR1 and CDR2: SSHAT, FNYEAQ (reference sequence). There are 14 residues in the CDR3. CDR3 sequence (DNA): TGTGCCAGCAGCTTAAGTAGCGGGGGCGATACGCAGTATTTT. Its translation is CASSLSSGGDTQYF.

CDR3 sequence (DNA): TGTGCCAGCAGCCCCAACGGTGGGGCCAACGTCCTGACTTTC. Its translation is CASSPNGGANVLTF. The gene calls are TRBV7-3 and TRBJ2-6, with D hard to call. Trimming removed 5 bases at V and 3 bases at J, with 8 bases between. The CDR3 runs 14 residues. CDR1 is SGHTA, CDR2 FQGTGA, per germline.

V is TRBV4-2 and J is TRBJ2-7; D is unclear. Germline V gene data show CDR1 as LGHNA and CDR2 as YNFKEQ. V lost 2 bases and J 5 bases, leaving 13 bases between the germline ends. The CDR3 totals 14 residues. The CDR3 DNA sequence: TGTGCCAGCAGCCAACTCTCGAGCCCCGACGAGCAGTACTTC. Its translation: CASSQLSSPDEQYF.

The chain employs TRBV19 and TRBJ1-1; D is ambiguous. CDR1 is LNHDA and CDR2 is SQIVND in the germline V gene (reference sequence). Trimming stripped 8 bases from V and 0 bases from J, with 13 bases between. The CDR3 loop spans 14 amino acids. The CDR3 DNA reads as TGTGCCAGTGAAGGTTGGGAGATGAACACTGAAGCTTTCTTT. Translating it yields CASEGWEMNTEAFF.

The rearrangement joins TRBV28 to TRBJ1-2; 10 nucleotides line up with TRBD1. With V trimmed by 4 bases and J by 7 bases, 9 bases remained unmatched. The CDR3 runs to 15 residues. Germline V gene data show CDR1 as MDHEN and CDR2 as SYDVKM. The CDR3 DNA follows: TGTGCCAGCAGTTCGACAGGGGGCGCCCGGGGTGGCTACACCTTC. It specifies CASSSTGGARGGYTF.

J is TRBJ2-7 and V is TRBV9, with a possible D match to TRBD2 (5 bases). The V and J ends lost 0 bases and 1 base respectively, with 11 bases between them. The CDR3 totals 15 residues. Germline CDR1 is SGDLS and CDR2 is YYNGEE. The CDR3 DNA follows: TGTGCCAGCAGCGTAGGCCTAGCCCCTTCCTACGAGCAGTACTTC. Protein sequence: CASSVGLAPSYEQYF.

The J gene is TRBJ1-2, the V gene TRBV18; a possible D gene is TRBD1 (5 bases). Germline lookup yields CDR1 KGHSH and CDR2 LQKENI. V was trimmed by 3 bases and J by 8 bases, leaving 22 bases between them. The CDR3 has 16 amino acids. The CDR3 sequence: CASSPNPPEGLGGYTF. The DNA for the CDR3 is TGTGCCAGCTCACCTAACCCCCCAGAGGGGCTTGGGGGCTACACCTTC.

The chain uses TRBV4-3 and TRBJ1-3, with D possibly matching TRBD1 (5 bases). Germline CDR1 reads LGHNA; CDR2 reads YSLEER. Trimming cost V 4 bases and J 0 bases, with 31 bases left between them. The CDR3 runs 22 residues. CDR3 DNA: TGCGCCAGCAGCCCGACCCTAAGTCACTGGCAGGGTTTTATGAGCTCTGGAAACACCATATATTTT. Translated: CASSPTLSHWQGFMSSGNTIYF.

The gene calls are TRBV28 and TRBJ1-2; no reliable D call. V was pared by 5 bases and J by 4 bases, with 17 bases between. The CDR3 length is 15 residues. The V gene's germline CDR1 is MDHEN and CDR2 SYDVKM. CDR3 bases: TGTGCCAGCAGTGTCCTTGGTCTGGGGATCTATGGCTACACCTTC. Translated, it gives CASSVLGLGIYGYTF.

This chain joins TRBV15 and TRBJ2-1; D might be TRBD1 or TRBD2, each matching 6 bases. The CDR3 length is 16 residues. The germline V gene encodes CDR1 LNHNV and CDR2 YYDKDF (reference sequence). V lost 2 bases to trimming and J lost 8 bases, with 19 bases between them. DNA for the CDR3: TGTGCCACCAGCAGAACCTTGGGGACGGAGGGGGATGAGCAGTTCTTC. It encodes CATSRTLGTEGDEQFF.

V is TRBV27 and J is TRBJ1-4; D uncertain. Germline CDR1 MNHEY, CDR2 SMNVEV (reference sequence). Trimming removed 0 bases from V and 0 bases from J, with 11 bases in between. This CDR3 spans 17 amino acids. CDR3 amino acids: CASSLSIASATNEKLFF. Written as DNA, the CDR3 is TGTGCCAGCAGTTTATCGATCGCCTCCGCAACTAATGAAAAACTGTTTTTT. Drawing the rest from reference TRBV27 and TRBJ1-4, the complete variable domain is EAQVTQNPRYLITVTGKKLTVTCSQNMNHEYMSWYRQDPGLGLRQIYYSMNVEVTDKGDVPEGYKVSRKEKRNFPLILESPSPNQTSLYFCASSLSIASATNEKLFFGSGTQLSVL.

The sample holds a few counts of this clone. The rearrangement links TRBV6-1 to TRBJ2-1, with D possibly TRBD1 on 5 matching bases. CDR3 size: 15 residues. The V and J ends lost 1 base and 3 bases respectively, with 10 bases between them. Germline assignment: CDR1 MNHNS and CDR2 SASEGT. CDR3 sequence reads: CASSEGTGHYNEQFF. DNA for the CDR3: TGTGCCAGCAGTGAAGGTACAGGACACTACAATGAGCAGTTCTTC.

The chain employs TRBV7-9 and TRBJ1-1; TRBD1 matches 9 bases. Germline CDR1 and CDR2: SEHNR and FQNEAQ (reference sequence). There are 14 residues in the CDR3. V dropped 4 bases and J dropped 11; count of bases not matched to a gene: 11. The CDR3 sequence: CASSSELTGGAAFF. The DNA for the CDR3 is TGTGCCAGCAGCTCCGAACTAACAGGGGGCGCGGCTTTCTTT.

V and J are TRBV10-3 and TRBJ2-5; D gene uncertain. The CDR3 is made up of 13 amino acids. The germline gives CDR1 ENHRY, CDR2 SYGVKD. Trimming shortened V by 8 bases and J by 2 bases, and 12 bases separated the two germline ends. The CDR3: CAISQKGQETQYF. The CDR3 DNA follows: TGTGCCATCTCCCAAAAGGGTCAAGAGACCCAGTACTTC.

V and J are TRBV6-5 and TRBJ1-2; D perhaps matches TRBD1 (5 bases). Trimming removed 8 bases from V and 0 bases from J, with 10 bases in between. Germline V lookup: CDR1 MNHEY, CDR2 SVGAGI. The CDR3 runs 13 residues. For the CDR3, the DNA is TGTGCCAGCCGGGGGATTCCTAACTATGGCTACACCTTC. Translation gives CASRGIPNYGYTF.

This clone has just one count. This chain connects TRBV5-4 to TRBJ2-7; 10 positions agree with TRBD1. The CDR3 extends over 13 amino acids. V dropped 4 bases and J dropped 3; count of bases not matched to a gene: 1. From germline, CDR1 is SGHNT and CDR2 YYREEE (reference sequence). The CDR3 nucleotides are TGTGCCAGCAGCCGGGACAGGGGCTACGAGCAGTACTTC. It is translated as CASSRDRGYEQYF.

This chain joins TRBV4-1 and TRBJ1-2, with D unresolved. The CDR3 covers 15 residues. From germline, CDR1 is MGHRA and CDR2 YSYEKL. Trimming took 3 bases from V and 0 from J, leaving 11 bases between them. CDR3 in amino acids: CASSQSVLANYGYTF. In DNA, the CDR3 is TGCGCCAGCAGCCAGTCGGTCTTAGCTAACTATGGCTACACCTTC.

This chain joins TRBV7-3 and TRBJ2-2; no firm D call. The V end lost 1 base, the J end lost 1 base, and 4 bases lay between the germline ends. CDR1 SGHTA and CDR2 FQGTGA come from the germline V gene. The CDR3 loop spans 14 amino acids. This CDR3 reads CASSLRKNTGELFF. The CDR3 DNA reads TGTGCCAGCAGCTTAAGGAAGAACACCGGGGAGCTGTTTTTT.

The V gene is TRBV6-1, the J gene TRBJ2-1, with a tentative D call TRBD1 (5 bases). V was shortened by 2 bases and J by 3 bases, with 8 bases between the two germline ends. Germline-derived CDR1 and CDR2 are MNHNS and SASEGT. The CDR3 has 14 amino acids. CDR3 protein: CASSEHGHYNEQFF. CDR3 coding DNA: TGTGCCAGCAGTGAACACGGACACTACAATGAGCAGTTCTTC.

This clone was picked up a small number of times. The chain carries TRBV5-1 and TRBJ2-7, with D tentatively TRBD1 (5 bases). The CDR3 is made up of 12 amino acids. Trimming took off 2 bases at V and 3 bases at J, with 6 bases between the two ends. From germline, CDR1 is SGHRS and CDR2 YFSETQ. CDR3 sequence reads: CASSFDSYEQYF. The CDR3 region has the DNA TGCGCCAGCAGCTTCGACAGCTACGAGCAGTACTTC.

The V and J genes are TRBV9 and TRBJ1-5; D ambiguous. Trimming removed 0 bases from V and 7 bases from J, with 14 bases in between. Per germline, CDR1 SGDLS and CDR2 YYNGEE. CDR3 length: 15 amino acids. CDR3 sequence (DNA): TGTGCCAGCAGCGTAGAAGCCCACCTCGGCCAGCCCCAGCATTTT. Protein product: CASSVEAHLGQPQHF.